The 16 T cell receptor beta chains below all came from one sample that was sequenced in a study of persistence of HIV-infected CD4 T cells. No cognate antigen is known for these TCRs. Nonspecific anti-CD3/anti-CD28 bead stimulation represents the broad CD4+ T cell repertoire. Sorting of responding CD4+ T cells relied on upregulated CD40 ligand together with CD69. The immunoSEQ assay was version 4, run in survey mode. Sequencing used immunoSEQ multiplex PCR; TCRdb keeps in-frame clones, though not all of them. The table has about 51,000 clones, around 90% seen once. Sequencing was performed on CD4+ T cells sorted from PBMCs after roughly 18-hour stimulation, taken from a patient who received antiretroviral therapy. The receptors were sampled from an adult woman with HIV who was CMV-seropositive.

In its sample, this clone was seen a few times. The chain recombines TRBV19 with TRBJ2-7; 12 bases agree with TRBD2. Germline CDR1 is LNHDA and CDR2 is SQIVND (reference sequence). J was trimmed by 4 bases and V by 6 bases; bases with no gene match: 4. The CDR3 is 14 residues long. CDR3 sequence (DNA): TGTGCCAGTAGCGACGGGACTAGCGGGTACGAGCAGTACTTC. Encoded protein: CASSDGTSGYEQYF.

V is TRBV2 and J is TRBJ2-5; D gene ambiguous. The CDR3 is 11 residues long. The germline V and J ends were trimmed by 6 bases and 6 bases, with 8 bases remaining between them. The V gene's germline CDR1 is SNHLY and CDR2 FYNNEI. CDR3 DNA sequence: TGTGCCAGCAGGAGTGGAAAGACCCAGTACTTC. Translated: CASRSGKTQYF.

This chain links TRBV5-4 with TRBJ1-2; D is unclear. Trimming removed 0 bases from V and 4 bases from J, with 13 bases in between. CDR1 SGHNT and CDR2 YYREEE come from the germline V gene (reference sequence). The CDR3 covers 15 residues. This CDR3 reads CASSLDGGSLYGYTF. CDR3 bases: TGTGCCAGCAGCTTGGATGGAGGCAGTCTCTATGGCTACACCTTC.

This clone was seen only a few times. The rearrangement links TRBV5-1 to TRBJ1-2, with 10 bases fitting TRBD1. Per the germline V gene, CDR1 is SGHRS and CDR2 is YFSETQ. Trimming at V came to 0 bases and at J to 5 bases, leaving 7 bases not matched to a gene. The CDR3 spans 16 residues. This CDR3 is CASSLGDRGPTYGYTF. DNA of the CDR3: TGCGCCAGCAGCTTGGGGGACAGGGGCCCGACTTATGGCTACACCTTC.

The CDR3 DNA reads TGCGCCAGCAGCCAAGGGACACCAGACACTGAAGCTTTCTTT. Translated: CASSQGTPDTEAFF. J is TRBJ1-1 and V is TRBV4-1; TRBD1 is a possible D gene (5 bases). The germline CDR1 and CDR2 sequences are MGHRA and YSYEKL. With 1 base removed from V and 3 bases from J, the gap between germline ends came to 9 bases. The CDR3 loop spans 14 amino acids.

A word on this clone: Other DNA variants within this sample encode the same CDR3. V is TRBV6-5 and J is TRBJ2-5; 9 nucleotides line up with TRBD2. The germline V gene has CDR1 MNHEY and CDR2 SVGAGI. This CDR3 region has 16 residues. Trimming removed 0 bases from V and 5 bases from J; junction bases left unmatched: 7. Here the CDR3 DNA reads TGTGCCAGCAGTTACTCGACGCGGGGGGGCCAGGAGACCCAGTACTTC. Translated, it gives CASSYSTRGGQETQYF.

The table lists this clone with a count of one. The chain's CDR3 is CASSPQGLNSGANVLTF. The CDR3 DNA follows: TGTGCCAGCAGCCCCCAGGGTCTGAACTCTGGGGCCAACGTCCTGACTTTC. The V call is TRBV27, the J call TRBJ2-6, with D tentatively TRBD1 (5 bases). Trimming left V 6 bases short and J 0 bases short, with 15 bases between. CDR3 length: 17 residues. CDR1 is MNHEY, CDR2 SMNVEV, per germline (reference sequence).

J is TRBJ1-4 and V is TRBV30; D remains ambiguous. Trimming shortened V by 3 bases and J by 4 bases, and 3 bases separated the two germline ends. The CDR3 covers 11 residues. Per germline, CDR1 GTSNPN and CDR2 SVGIG (reference sequence). The CDR3 loop reads CAWRGNEKLFF. The CDR3 region has the DNA TGTGCCTGGAGGGGTAATGAAAAACTGTTTTTT.

The J gene is TRBJ2-5, the V gene TRBV5-1, with D perhaps assigned TRBD1 or TRBD2 (6 bases each). Germline V CDR1 and CDR2: SGHRS, YFSETQ. The V end lost 0 bases, the J end lost 4 bases, and 13 bases lay between the germline ends. The CDR3 has 15 amino acids. CDR3 residues: CASSLVEGGGETQYF. CDR3 bases: TGCGCCAGCAGCTTGGTAGAGGGGGGCGGAGAGACCCAGTACTTC.

This clone has more than one count but fewer than ten. J is TRBJ2-3 and V is TRBV5-4; D is undetermined. The CDR3 totals 12 residues. The V and J ends lost 5 bases and 5 bases respectively, with 9 bases between them. CDR1 and CDR2 (germline): SGHNT, YYREEE (reference sequence). In DNA, the CDR3 is TGTGCCAGCAGTCCTTATCTAGATACGCAGTATTTT. It is translated as CASSPYLDTQYF.

The V gene is TRBV9, the J gene TRBJ2-2, with 7 bases fitting TRBD1. V trimming: 7 bases; J trimming: 0 bases; junction bases outside the gene matches: 3. The germline gives CDR1 SGDLS, CDR2 YYNGEE. CDR3 length equals 14 residues. The CDR3 protein is CASEGASNTGELFF. CDR3 coding DNA: TGTGCCAGCGAGGGGGCGTCGAACACCGGGGAGCTGTTTTTT.

The rearrangement links TRBV28 to TRBJ2-1; TRBD2 matches 8 bases. Germline assignment: CDR1 MDHEN and CDR2 SYDVKM. CDR3 length: 15 residues. V was pared by 4 bases and J by 1 base, with 3 bases of the junction left unmatched. CDR3 loop: CASSSTSVSYNEQFF. The CDR3 nucleotides are TGTGCCAGCAGTTCGACTAGCGTGTCCTACAATGAGCAGTTCTTC.

The rearrangement links TRBV5-1 to TRBJ2-1; D possibly corresponds to TRBD2 (5 bases). Germline V gene data show CDR1 as SGHRS and CDR2 as YFSETQ. Trimming removed 2 bases from V and 5 bases from J, with 11 bases in between. The CDR3 runs to 14 residues. CDR3 nucleotide sequence: TGCGCCAGCAGCTTCGTCCCGGGGAACAATGAGCAGTTCTTC. It specifies CASSFVPGNNEQFF.

The V call is TRBV18, the J call TRBJ2-2; D is unclear. Trimming took off 1 base at V and 8 bases at J, with 8 bases between the two ends. Per the germline V gene, CDR1 is KGHSH and CDR2 is LQKENI. CDR3 length: 13 amino acids. CDR3 DNA sequence: TGTGCCAGCTCACCACGTCGGATAGGGGAGCTGTTTTTT. Its translation is CASSPRRIGELFF.

V is TRBV27 and J is TRBJ1-3; D not resolved. The CDR3 is 14 residues long. Germline values: CDR1 MNHEY, CDR2 SMNVEV (reference sequence). The germline V and J ends were trimmed by 4 bases and 0 bases, with 7 bases remaining between them. Here the CDR3 DNA reads TGTGCCAGCAGTTCAGGCTACTCTGGAAACACCATATATTTT. Residues: CASSSGYSGNTIYF.

The gene calls are TRBV5-1 and TRBJ1-2; D is possibly TRBD1 (5 bases). V gave up 3 bases and J gave up 6 bases, with 21 bases separating them. This CDR3 is built from 16 residues. Per germline, CDR1 SGHRS and CDR2 YFSETQ. CDR3 loop: CASSSGWAQEKDGYTF. The CDR3 DNA reads as TGCGCCAGCAGCTCCGGATGGGCACAGGAAAAGGATGGCTACACCTTC.